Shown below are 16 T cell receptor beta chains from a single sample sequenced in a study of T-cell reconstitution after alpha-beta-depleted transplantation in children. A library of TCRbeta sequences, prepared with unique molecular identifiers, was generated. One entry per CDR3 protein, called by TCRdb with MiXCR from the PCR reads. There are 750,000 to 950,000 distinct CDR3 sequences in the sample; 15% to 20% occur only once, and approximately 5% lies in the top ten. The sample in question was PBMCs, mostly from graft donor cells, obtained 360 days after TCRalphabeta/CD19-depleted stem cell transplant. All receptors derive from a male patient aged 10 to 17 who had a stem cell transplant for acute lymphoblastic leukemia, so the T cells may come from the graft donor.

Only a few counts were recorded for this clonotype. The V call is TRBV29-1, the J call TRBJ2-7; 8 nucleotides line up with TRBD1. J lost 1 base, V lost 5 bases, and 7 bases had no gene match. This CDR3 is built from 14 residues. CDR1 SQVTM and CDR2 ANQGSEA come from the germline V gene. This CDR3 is CSVRGQGSSYEQYF. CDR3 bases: TGCAGCGTTCGAGGACAGGGATCATCCTACGAGCAGTACTTC.

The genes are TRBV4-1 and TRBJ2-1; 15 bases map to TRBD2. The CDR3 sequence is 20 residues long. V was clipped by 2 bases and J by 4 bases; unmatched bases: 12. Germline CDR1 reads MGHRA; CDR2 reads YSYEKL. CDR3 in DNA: TGCGCCAGCAGCCAATCTCCGGGACTAGCGGGAGGCCTAAGGTACAATGAGCAGTTCTTC. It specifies CASSQSPGLAGGLRYNEQFF.

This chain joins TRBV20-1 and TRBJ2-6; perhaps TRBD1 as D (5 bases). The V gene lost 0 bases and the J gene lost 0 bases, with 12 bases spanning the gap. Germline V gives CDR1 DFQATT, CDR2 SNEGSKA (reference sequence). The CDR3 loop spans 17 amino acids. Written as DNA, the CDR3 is TGCAGTGCTAGAGATGGTTTGGGGCACTCTGGGGCCAACGTCCTGACTTTC. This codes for CSARDGLGHSGANVLTF.

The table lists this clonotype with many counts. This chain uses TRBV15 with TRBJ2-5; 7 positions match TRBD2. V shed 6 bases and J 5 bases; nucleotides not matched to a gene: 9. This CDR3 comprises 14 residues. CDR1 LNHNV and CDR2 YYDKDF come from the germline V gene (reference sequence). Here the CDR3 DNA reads TGTGCCACCAGAGGAGGGAGGGCCCGGGAGACCCAGTACTTC. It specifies CATRGGRARETQYF.

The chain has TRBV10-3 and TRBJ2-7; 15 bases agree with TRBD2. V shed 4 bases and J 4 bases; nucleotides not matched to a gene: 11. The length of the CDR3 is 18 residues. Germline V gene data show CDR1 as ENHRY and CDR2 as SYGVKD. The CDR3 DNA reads TGTGCCATCAGTGGGTACGGGACTAGCGGGAGGCCCGAGTACGAGCAGTACTTC. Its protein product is CAISGYGTSGRPEYEQYF.

The CDR3 protein is CASSYLSGGSYEQYF. As DNA, the CDR3 is TGTGCCAGCTCCTATCTTAGCGGGGGTAGCTACGAGCAGTACTTC. The chain has TRBV27 and TRBJ2-7; 9 nucleotides match TRBD2. Germline V gene sequence: CDR1 MNHEY, CDR2 SMNVEV (reference sequence). This CDR3 has 15 residues. V was clipped by 8 bases and J by 3 bases; unmatched bases: 11.

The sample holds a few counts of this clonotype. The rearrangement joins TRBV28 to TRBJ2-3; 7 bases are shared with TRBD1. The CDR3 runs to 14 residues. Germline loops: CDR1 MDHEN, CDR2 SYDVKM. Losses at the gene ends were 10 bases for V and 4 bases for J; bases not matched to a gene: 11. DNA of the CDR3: TGTGCCATCCTCAAACAGGGGCCCGCAGATACGCAGTATTTT. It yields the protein CAILKQGPADTQYF.

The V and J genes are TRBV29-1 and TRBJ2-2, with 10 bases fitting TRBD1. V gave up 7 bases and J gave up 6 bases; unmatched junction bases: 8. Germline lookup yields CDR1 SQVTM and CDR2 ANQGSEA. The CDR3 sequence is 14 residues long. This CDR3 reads CSAIDRGLAGELFF. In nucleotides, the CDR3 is TGCAGCGCTATCGACAGGGGGCTGGCCGGGGAGCTGTTTTTT.

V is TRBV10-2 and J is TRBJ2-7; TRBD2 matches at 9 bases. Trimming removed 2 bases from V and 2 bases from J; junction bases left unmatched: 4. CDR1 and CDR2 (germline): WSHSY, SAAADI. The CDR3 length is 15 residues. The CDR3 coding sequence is TGCGCCAGCAGTGAGCAAGCGGGAGGTACCTACGAGCAGTACTTC. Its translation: CASSEQAGGTYEQYF.

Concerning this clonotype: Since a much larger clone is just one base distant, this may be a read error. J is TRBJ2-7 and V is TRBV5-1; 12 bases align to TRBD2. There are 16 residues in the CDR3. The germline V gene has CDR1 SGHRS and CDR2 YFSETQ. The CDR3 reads CAISRTGLAGTYEQYF. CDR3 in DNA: TGCGCCATCAGCCGCACTGGACTAGCGGGGACCTACGAGCAGTACTTC.

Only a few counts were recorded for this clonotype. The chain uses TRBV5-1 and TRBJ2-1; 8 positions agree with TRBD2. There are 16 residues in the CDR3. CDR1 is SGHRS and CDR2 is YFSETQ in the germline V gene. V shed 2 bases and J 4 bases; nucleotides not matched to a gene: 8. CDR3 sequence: CASSFSGNIPYNEQFF. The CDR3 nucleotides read TGCGCCAGCAGCTTTAGCGGGAACATACCATACAATGAGCAGTTCTTC. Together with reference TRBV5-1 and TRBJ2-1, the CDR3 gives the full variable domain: KAGVTQTPRYLIKTRGQQVTLSCSPISGHRSVSWYQQTPGQGLQFLFEYFSETQRNKGNFPGRFSGRQFSNSRSEMNVSTLELGDSALYLCASSFSGNIPYNEQFFGPGTRLTVL.

Written as DNA, the CDR3 is TGTGCCAGCAGCCAAGAAATCAGGGTCAGGAACACTGAAGCTTTCTTT. Residues: CASSQEIRVRNTEAFF. V and J are TRBV4-2 and TRBJ1-1, with D possibly TRBD1 on 5 matching bases. This CDR3 comprises 16 residues. V was shortened by 0 bases and J by 1 base, with 12 bases between the two germline ends. The V gene's germline CDR1 is LGHNA and CDR2 YNFKEQ.

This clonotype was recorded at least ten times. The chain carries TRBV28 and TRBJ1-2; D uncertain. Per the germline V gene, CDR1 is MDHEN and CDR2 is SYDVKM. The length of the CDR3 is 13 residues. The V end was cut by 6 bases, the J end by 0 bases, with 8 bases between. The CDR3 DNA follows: TGTGCCAGCAGCCAAGTGACTAACTATGGCTACACCTTC. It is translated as CASSQVTNYGYTF.

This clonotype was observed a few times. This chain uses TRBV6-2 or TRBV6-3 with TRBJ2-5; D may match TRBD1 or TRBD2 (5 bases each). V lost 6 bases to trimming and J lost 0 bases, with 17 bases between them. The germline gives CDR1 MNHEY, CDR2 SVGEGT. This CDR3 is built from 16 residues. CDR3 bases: TGTGCCAGCAGAGTCCTGGGACGAGCGTACCAAGAGACCCAGTACTTC. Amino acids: CASRVLGRAYQETQYF.

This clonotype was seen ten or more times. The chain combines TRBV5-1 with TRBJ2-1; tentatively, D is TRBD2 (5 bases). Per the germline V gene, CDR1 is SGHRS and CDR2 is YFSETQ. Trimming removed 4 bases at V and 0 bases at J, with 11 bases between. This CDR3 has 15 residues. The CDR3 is CASSEEEASYNEQFF. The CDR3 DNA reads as TGCGCCAGCAGCGAAGAGGAGGCCTCCTACAATGAGCAGTTCTTC.

This chain's CDR3 is CASSPRVASGRGRNIQYF. The CDR3, as DNA: TGTGCCAGCAGCCCTAGGGTTGCTAGCGGGAGGGGGAGAAACATTCAGTACTTC. This chain joins TRBV9 and TRBJ2-4; 12 bases align to TRBD2. Germline CDR1 reads SGDLS; CDR2 reads YYNGEE. V lost 4 bases and J lost 6; bases outside the gene matches: 14. The CDR3 spans 18 residues.